The 12 T cell receptor beta chains in this list originate from one sample, sequenced in a study of blood T cell repertoires in COVID-19. Here immunoSEQ multiplex PCR was the method, and the copy in TCRdb shows in-frame clones only, minus some. The repertoire holds 200,000 or so clones, with nearly 90% as singletons. Sequencing was performed on peripheral blood. Receptors originate from a man in his fifties or sixties with COVID-19, enrolled during active disease.

The J gene is TRBJ2-6, the V gene TRBV9; D remains unclear. V lost 4 bases and J lost 1, with 12 bases in between. The CDR3 loop spans 16 amino acids. In germline, CDR1 is SGDLS, CDR2 YYNGEE. CDR3 sequence (DNA): TGTGCCAGCAGCTCTCCAGCGAGTTCTGGGGCCAACGTCCTGACTTTC. Encoded protein: CASSSPASSGANVLTF.

This clone has just one count. The rearrangement joins TRBV9 to TRBJ2-3; a possible D gene is TRBD2 (5 bases). V lost 4 bases and J 3 bases, leaving 18 bases between the germline ends. CDR1 is SGDLS and CDR2 is YYNGEE in the germline V gene. The CDR3 is made up of 16 amino acids. CDR3 nucleotide sequence: TGTGCCAGCAGCTTCCTAGCCTCTCTATTTACAGATACGCAGTATTTT. This codes for CASSFLASLFTDTQYF.

This clone has a handful of counts. V gene TRBV21-1 combines with J gene TRBJ2-1; the DNA was not compared with TRBD1, the D call given in the table. TRBV21-1 is shown as a pseudogene. This CDR3 spans 18 amino acids. As DNA, the CDR3 is TGTGCCAGCAGCACGGGACAGGGGAGGGGAATCTCCTACAATGAGCAGTTCTTC. It translates to CASSTGQGRGISYNEQFF.

The rearrangement joins TRBV5-4 to TRBJ2-1; D not resolved. Per the germline V gene, CDR1 is SGHNT and CDR2 is YYREEE (reference sequence). The V and J ends lost 4 bases and 5 bases respectively, with 7 bases between them. This CDR3 spans 12 amino acids. CDR3: CASSLFDNEQFF. CDR3 in DNA: TGTGCCAGCAGCCTCTTCGACAATGAGCAGTTCTTC.

This sequence joins TRBV7-2 and TRBJ2-3; D not resolved. The CDR3 has 14 residues. Trimming took off 3 bases at V and 0 bases at J, with 7 bases between the two ends. CDR1 is SGHTA and CDR2 is FQGNSA in the germline V gene. The CDR3 spells CASSFSSSTDTQYF. DNA of the CDR3: TGTGCCAGCAGCTTCAGTTCTAGCACAGATACGCAGTATTTT.

The chain carries TRBV12-5 and TRBJ1-3; TRBD1 matches 7 bases. V dropped 3 bases and J dropped 4; count of bases not matched to a gene: 3. The CDR3 runs 14 residues. Germline lookup yields CDR1 LGHNT and CDR2 FRNRAP. The CDR3 DNA reads TGTGCTAGTGGTTTAAGGACAGGCGGAAACACCATATATTTT. Translating gives CASGLRTGGNTIYF.

This clone has only a few counts. The rearrangement uses TRBV3-1 (or the pseudogene TRBV3-2) and TRBJ1-6; D remains ambiguous. This CDR3 spans 13 amino acids. Looked up from germline, CDR1 is LGHDT and CDR2 is YNNKEL (reference sequence). Trimming took off 5 bases at V and 9 bases at J, with 11 bases between the two ends. The CDR3 reads CASSAREASPLHF. CDR3 coding DNA: TGTGCCAGCAGCGCGAGGGAAGCTTCACCCCTCCACTTT.

This chain joins TRBV7-8 and TRBJ2-1, with D possibly matching TRBD2 (5 bases). Germline V gene data show CDR1 as SGHVS and CDR2 as FQNEAQ. Trimming cost V 4 bases and J 6 bases, with 16 bases left between them. CDR3 size: 15 residues. The CDR3 bases are TGTGCCAGCAGCTCTCCGGACGGGGTGACCAATGAGCAGTTCTTC. It encodes CASSSPDGVTNEQFF.

J is TRBJ2-7 and V is TRBV3-1 (or the pseudogene TRBV3-2), with 11 nucleotides matching TRBD2. The trim removed 1 base at V and 3 bases at J, leaving 11 bases unmatched. CDR3 length equals 18 residues. Germline V CDR1 and CDR2: LGHDT, YNNKEL (reference sequence). CDR3 in DNA: TGTGCCAGCAGCCAAGGTCTTAGCGGGGGGGGTTTTTTCTACGAGCAGTACTTC. The encoded protein is CASSQGLSGGGFFYEQYF.

This clone was found a few times. The gene calls are TRBV11-3 and TRBJ2-7; no clear D. The CDR3 sequence is 13 residues long. Trimming left V 2 bases short and J 3 bases short, with 8 bases between. Germline V gene sequence: CDR1 SGHNT, CDR2 YENEEA. The CDR3 coding sequence is TGTGCCAGCAGCTTAATGTCAGACTACGAGCAGTACTTC. It yields the protein CASSLMSDYEQYF.

This chain connects TRBV15 to TRBJ2-1; 8 nucleotides align to TRBD2. The length of the CDR3 is 17 residues. Germline V CDR1 and CDR2: LNHNV, YYDKDF (reference sequence). V was clipped by 0 bases and J by 0 bases; unmatched bases: 4. The DNA of the CDR3 is TGTGCCACCAGCAGAGATCCGGGGGGGAGCTCCTACAATGAGCAGTTCTTC. Translated: CATSRDPGGSSYNEQFF.

This chain joins TRBV3-1 (or the pseudogene TRBV3-2) and TRBJ1-1; 11 bases are shared with TRBD1. Trimming took 6 bases from V and 4 from J; bases not matched to a gene: 4. Looked up from germline, CDR1 is LGHDT and CDR2 is YNNKEL (reference sequence). The CDR3 runs 14 residues. For the CDR3, the DNA is TGTGCCAGCAGAAGGGGACAGGGGGTCACTGAAGCTTTCTTT. Its protein product is CASRRGQGVTEAFF.